Below, 13 T cell receptor beta chains from the same sample are listed, as sequenced in a study of cytomegalovirus exposure and HLA in healthy donors. Generated by immunoSEQ multiplex PCR, the TCRdb table keeps only in-frame clones and is missing some. The table records a few hundred thousand clones, just over 85% of them present only once. Source material: PBMCs. These receptors all stem from a woman between 18 and 29 years old in good health and CMV-seronegative.

This clone was detected once. The V gene is TRBV7-2, the J gene TRBJ2-2, with 8 bases matching TRBD1. Germline V gene sequence: CDR1 SGHTA, CDR2 FQGNSA. V was pared by 8 bases and J by 4 bases, with 6 bases of the junction left unmatched. This CDR3 is built from 14 residues. CDR3 DNA: TGTGCCAGCCTACGACAGGGGAGCACCGGGGAGCTGTTTTTT. It encodes CASLRQGSTGELFF.

The chain has TRBV5-1 and TRBJ2-4; TRBD2 aligns across 9 bases. Trimming took 3 bases from V and 15 from J; bases not matched to a gene: 13. Germline lookup yields CDR1 SGHRS and CDR2 YFSETQ. The CDR3 extends over 14 amino acids. The CDR3 reads CASSSTSGSEVGYF. CDR3 nucleotide sequence: TGCGCCAGCAGCTCCACTAGCGGGTCGGAGGTGGGGTACTTC.

The chain links TRBV28 to TRBJ2-7; D is perhaps TRBD1 (6 bases). The CDR3 runs 12 residues. Trimming took 7 bases from V and 5 from J, leaving 12 bases between them. Germline V gene lookup returns CDR1 MDHEN and CDR2 SYDVKM. CDR3 nucleotide sequence: TGTGCCAGCACGGGGCAGGGGAACGAGCAGTACTTC. It specifies CASTGQGNEQYF.

This rearrangement joins TRBV5-1 to TRBJ2-3, with a weak D call TRBD1 (6 bases). V lost 4 bases to trimming and J lost 2 bases, with 11 bases between them. The CDR3 is 14 residues long. Germline V gives CDR1 SGHRS, CDR2 YFSETQ. The CDR3 DNA reads as TGCGCCAGCAGCCGACAGGCTAACACAGATACGCAGTATTTT. Protein sequence: CASSRQANTDTQYF.

The chain employs TRBV28 and TRBJ2-2; 11 bases fit TRBD1. The CDR3 totals 14 residues. The ends lost 4 bases at V and 6 bases at J; junction bases unmatched: 1. Germline V gene sequence: CDR1 MDHEN, CDR2 SYDVKM. The CDR3: CASSWDRGSGELFF. The DNA of the CDR3 is TGTGCCAGCAGTTGGGACAGGGGGTCCGGGGAGCTGTTTTTT. Full variable domain (rest looked up from reference TRBV28 and TRBJ2-2): DVKVTQSSRYLVKRTGEKVFLECVQDMDHENMFWYRQDPGLGLRLIYFSYDVKMKEKGDIPEGYSVSREKKERFSLILESASTNQTSMYLCASSWDRGSGELFFGEGSRLTVL.

The rearrangement links TRBV4-1 to TRBJ2-7, with D possibly being TRBD1 (6 bases). The V gene's germline CDR1 is MGHRA and CDR2 YSYEKL. Trimming shortened V by 4 bases and J by 5 bases, and 24 bases separated the two germline ends. The CDR3 covers 17 residues. CDR3 amino acids: CASSPMWGPGESDEQYF. CDR3 bases: TGCGCCAGCAGCCCTATGTGGGGGCCCGGGGAGAGCGACGAGCAGTACTTC.

V is TRBV7-8 and J is TRBJ1-2, with TRBD1 matching over 7 bases. Germline CDR1 SGHVS, CDR2 FQNEAQ. CDR3 length equals 16 residues. The V segment lost 5 bases and the J segment 7 bases; nucleotides outside the gene matches: 16. Here the CDR3 DNA reads TGTGCCAGCAGCCCAGGCCGCGGGACAGCCCGTGGTGGCTACACCTTC. Its protein is CASSPGRGTARGGYTF.

The rearrangement uses TRBV6-4 and TRBJ1-1, with TRBD1 matching over 7 bases. Trimming cost V 0 bases and J 4 bases; bases outside gene matches: 5. CDR1 and CDR2 (germline): MRHNA, SNTAGT. The CDR3 is 15 amino acids. CDR3 sequence reads: CASSDSPDRPTEAFF. CDR3 bases: TGTGCCAGCAGTGACTCCCCGGACAGGCCCACTGAAGCTTTCTTT.

This clone was detected a few times. DNA of the CDR3: TGTGCCAGCTCCGCAGACAGGGGGAATGGCTACACCTTC. This codes for CASSADRGNGYTF. V usage is TRBV27 and J usage is TRBJ1-2, with 9 bases matching TRBD1. This CDR3 is built from 13 residues. The germline CDR1 and CDR2 sequences are MNHEY and SMNVEV (reference sequence). V lost 8 bases to trimming and J lost 6 bases; unmatched junction nucleotides: 7.

The V call is TRBV6-1, the J call TRBJ2-7; weak D call: TRBD1 (6 bases). The CDR3 loop spans 12 amino acids. V was trimmed by 4 bases and J by 6 bases, leaving 10 bases between them. In germline, CDR1 is MNHNS, CDR2 SASEGT. In DNA form, the CDR3 reads TGTGCCAGCAGTGCCACAGGGCCCGAGCAGTACTTC. It is translated as CASSATGPEQYF.

The rearrangement links TRBV9 to TRBJ2-2; a possible D gene is TRBD1 (6 bases). The germline CDR1 and CDR2 sequences are SGDLS and YYNGEE. The CDR3 sequence is 13 residues long. V lost 3 bases and J 6 bases, leaving 9 bases between the germline ends. The CDR3 loop is CASSGDIAGELFF. The DNA of the CDR3 is TGTGCCAGCAGCGGGGACATTGCCGGGGAGCTGTTTTTT.

The chain joins TRBV19 to TRBJ1-1, with TRBD1 as a possible D gene (5 bases). The V gene lost 3 bases and the J gene lost 9 bases, with 8 bases spanning the gap. CDR3 length: 11 amino acids. CDR1 is LNHDA, CDR2 SQIVND, per germline (reference sequence). In DNA form, the CDR3 reads TGTGCCAGTAGTATCGGGGGTAAAGCTTTCTTT. Residues: CASSIGGKAFF.

This chain links TRBV7-3 with TRBJ2-7, with D possibly TRBD2 on 6 matching bases. The CDR3 sequence is 18 residues long. V dropped 5 bases and J dropped 6 bases, with 29 bases sitting between them. Germline V gene lookup returns CDR1 SGHTA and CDR2 FQGTGA. This CDR3 reads CASSPDGSGLLAYGEQYF. DNA of the CDR3: TGTGCCAGCAGCCCAGATGGGTCCGGGCTTCTAGCGTATGGCGAGCAGTACTTC.